One sample yielded the 17 T cell receptor beta chains listed below, sequenced in a study of tissue T cells after allogeneic stem cell transplantation. Libraries were prepared by immunoSEQ multiplex PCR; TCRdb keeps only in-frame clonotypes and omits some of them. The sample carries about 42,000 clones, around nine tenths recorded once. Sequences were derived from blood, sampled before transplantation. The receptor source for this set is a woman aged 40-75 years who later had graft-versus-host disease after an allogeneic stem cell transplant.

The V and J genes are TRBV6-5 and TRBJ2-1, with D possibly being TRBD1 (5 bases). Germline assignment: CDR1 MNHEY and CDR2 SVGAGI. V lost 7 bases and J lost 6, with 19 bases in between. This CDR3 spans 15 amino acids. CDR3 sequence: CASKKQEFRINEQFF. The CDR3, as DNA: TGTGCCAGCAAAAAACAGGAATTCAGAATCAATGAGCAGTTCTTC.

The CDR3 loop reads CASSNAYNEQFF. CDR3 nucleotide sequence: TGTGCCAGTAGTAATGCCTACAATGAGCAGTTCTTC. This chain connects TRBV19 to TRBJ2-1; D is uncertain. V dropped 4 bases and J dropped 2 bases, with 3 bases sitting between them. Germline lookup yields CDR1 LNHDA and CDR2 SQIVND (reference sequence). This CDR3 comprises 12 residues.

The chain is built from TRBV5-1 and TRBJ1-1; perhaps TRBD1 as D (5 bases). V lost 0 bases and J lost 4, with 10 bases in between. The CDR3 consists of 14 residues. Looked up from germline, CDR1 is SGHRS and CDR2 is YFSETQ. CDR3 coding DNA: TGCGCCAGCAGCTTGGAAGGGGTTGGCACTGAAGCTTTCTTT. This gives the protein CASSLEGVGTEAFF.

This clone appeared a single time. This chain uses TRBV27 with TRBJ2-7, with D uncertain. The CDR3 extends over 15 amino acids. Germline V gene sequence: CDR1 MNHEY, CDR2 SMNVEV (reference sequence). V lost 6 bases to trimming and J lost 0 bases, with 15 bases between them. The CDR3 bases are TGTGCCAGCAGCCGTACCGACACCCTCTCCTACGAGCAGTACTTC. Amino acid sequence: CASSRTDTLSYEQYF.

This sequence joins TRBV24-1 and TRBJ2-3; no clear D. Trimming stripped 3 bases from V and 0 bases from J, with 9 bases between. From germline, CDR1 is KGHDR and CDR2 SFDVKD. CDR3 length equals 15 residues. In nucleotides, the CDR3 is TGTGCCACCAGTGATAAGAGATCTAGCACAGATACGCAGTATTTT. It yields the protein CATSDKRSSTDTQYF.

V gene TRBV6-2 or TRBV6-3 combines with J gene TRBJ2-3, with 7 bases fitting TRBD1. The length of the CDR3 is 16 residues. V shed 0 bases, J shed 6 bases, and the junction held 9 bases outside the gene matches. Germline values: CDR1 MNHEY, CDR2 SVGEGT. CDR3 in DNA: TGTGCCAGCAGTTACTCACAGGGGCGGCCAGGGGATACGCAGTATTTT. Encoded protein: CASSYSQGRPGDTQYF.

This chain connects TRBV4-3 to TRBJ1-6, with D perhaps matching TRBD1 (5 bases). The CDR3 is 14 residues long. Between the trimmed V and J ends, which lost 1 base and 5 bases, there was a span of 6 bases. Germline CDR1 is LGHNA and CDR2 is YSLEER. The CDR3 is CASSQGGDNSPLHF. Here the CDR3 DNA reads TGCGCCAGCAGCCAAGGAGGGGATAATTCACCCCTCCACTTT.

The chain couples TRBV30 to TRBJ1-1; D gene unclear. The CDR3 extends over 13 amino acids. Germline values: CDR1 GTSNPN, CDR2 SVGIG (reference sequence). Trimming took off 3 bases at V and 1 base at J, with 9 bases between the two ends. CDR3 sequence: CAWSFMGNTEAFF. The CDR3 DNA is TGTGCCTGGAGCTTCATGGGGAACACTGAAGCTTTCTTT.

J is TRBJ1-1 and V is TRBV19, with 11 bases aligning to TRBD1. Trimming removed 10 bases from V and 3 bases from J; junction bases left unmatched: 4. The CDR3 sequence is 13 residues long. CDR1 is LNHDA and CDR2 is SQIVND in the germline V gene (reference sequence). CDR3 DNA: TGTGCCACATGGGACAGGGGGGACACTGAAGCTTTCTTT. Translating gives CATWDRGDTEAFF.

The rearrangement joins TRBV2 to TRBJ2-1; TRBD1 agrees at 10 bases. V was pared by 7 bases and J by 7 bases, with 13 bases of the junction left unmatched. Germline V gene data show CDR1 as SNHLY and CDR2 as FYNNEI. CDR3 length: 16 amino acids. This CDR3 is CASINSPGQGWNEQFF. Written as DNA, the CDR3 is TGTGCCAGCATTAATTCACCGGGACAGGGGTGGAATGAGCAGTTCTTC.

The V call is TRBV6-2 or TRBV6-3, the J call TRBJ2-7; D unclear. Germline CDR1 and CDR2: MNHEY and SVGEGT. CDR3 length: 16 amino acids. V was pared by 2 bases and J by 5 bases, with 19 bases between. This CDR3 reads CASSYPGRTGSDEQYF. CDR3 bases: TGTGCCAGCAGTTACCCCGGAAGGACGGGTTCGGACGAGCAGTACTTC.

V usage is TRBV27 and J usage is TRBJ2-6; 8 bases map to TRBD2. Germline V lookup: CDR1 MNHEY, CDR2 SMNVEV (reference sequence). The CDR3 is 18 amino acids. V shed 5 bases, J shed 0 bases, and the junction held 9 bases outside the gene matches. The CDR3 sequence: CASSLLAGSSSGANVLTF. For the CDR3, the DNA is TGTGCCAGCAGTCTTTTAGCGGGATCAAGCTCTGGGGCCAACGTCCTGACTTTC.

This chain joins TRBV28 and TRBJ2-2; 16 positions match TRBD2. V dropped 6 bases and J dropped 3; count of bases not matched to a gene: 13. This CDR3 has 20 residues. CDR1 and CDR2 (germline): MDHEN, SYDVKM. The CDR3 loop is CASRRTPGTSGRADTGELFF. For the CDR3, the DNA is TGTGCCAGCAGGCGAACCCCCGGGACTAGCGGGAGGGCCGACACCGGGGAGCTGTTTTTT.

The chain's CDR3 is CASSVGVANTGELFF. DNA for the CDR3: TGTGCCAGCAGCGTGGGTGTAGCGAACACCGGGGAGCTGTTTTTT. V and J are TRBV6-5 and TRBJ2-2, with D unresolved. Trimming took 6 bases from V and 0 from J, leaving 11 bases between them. The CDR3 runs to 15 residues. The V gene's germline CDR1 is MNHEY and CDR2 SVGAGI.

The chain has TRBV6-6 and TRBJ2-2; the D gene could be TRBD1 or TRBD2 (5 bases each). The V gene's germline CDR1 is MNHNY and CDR2 SVGAGI (reference sequence). Trimming left V 6 bases short and J 8 bases short, with 16 bases between. The CDR3 covers 14 residues. The CDR3 spells CASSQPGPEGELFF. CDR3 sequence (DNA): TGTGCCAGCAGCCAACCGGGACCCGAAGGGGAGCTGTTTTTT.

The rearrangement joins TRBV19 to TRBJ2-1; possibly TRBD1 or TRBD2 for D (6 bases each). The V gene lost 4 bases and the J gene lost 7 bases, with 14 bases spanning the gap. The germline CDR1 and CDR2 sequences are LNHDA and SQIVND (reference sequence). CDR3 length: 14 residues. The CDR3 DNA sequence: TGTGCCAGTAGTAAGGGGGGCAGCGTAAATGAGCAGTTCTTC. Translated: CASSKGGSVNEQFF.

The chain employs TRBV7-9 and TRBJ2-5; weak D call: TRBD2 (5 bases). The V gene lost 4 bases and the J gene lost 2 bases, with 17 bases spanning the gap. Per the germline V gene, CDR1 is SEHNR and CDR2 is FQNEAQ (reference sequence). This CDR3 region has 16 residues. The CDR3 DNA sequence: TGTGCCAGCAGCTCCCTGCGGGCTAGAGGACAAGAGACCCAGTACTTC. This codes for CASSSLRARGQETQYF.